This TCR beta chain emerged from a study of read filtering for tumor transcriptome and immune sequencing. Findings and limits, study-wide: About 81.9% of IR-seq clonotypes had one read, totaling 3% to 4% of reads; RNA-seq: 74.6% and 44.6%.

Comments on this clonotype: Its specificity is not known.

The library was built from approximately 400 ng RNA with molecular barcoded adaptors for alpha/delta and beta/gamma chains. TCRdb re-derived calls from the reads in MiXCR, one entry per CDR3 protein. The sample lists 75,000 to 90,000 distinct CDR3 sequences, approximately 13% occurring once. Trimming took 5 bases from V and 0 from J, leaving 10 bases between them. The CDR3 covers 14 residues. Germline values: CDR1 MNHEY, CDR2 SVGAGI. This receptor was taken from a donor over 35 with multiple myeloma. Sequenced: a population of CD138-negative cells sorted from bone marrow. The chain is built from TRBV6-5 and TRBJ2-5, with unresolved D. The CDR3 nucleotides are TGTGCCAGCAGTCGGAAGGTTTACCAAGAGACCCAGTACTTC. Its translation: CASSRKVYQETQYF.